This T cell receptor beta chain stems from a study of blood T cell repertoires in COVID-19. The wider study: The United States, Italy and Spain supplied acute and convalescent COVID-19 samples.

The V gene lost 6 bases and the J gene lost 2 bases, with 10 bases spanning the gap. The V gene's germline CDR1 is MDHEN and CDR2 SYDVKM. The CDR3 totals 13 residues. Clones were sequenced by immunoSEQ multiplex PCR, and TCRdb holds only the in-frame ones, with some missing. The data contain a few hundred thousand clones, roughly 87% of them singletons. V is TRBV28 and J is TRBJ1-2; tentative D call: TRBD1 (5 bases). The sample taken for sequencing was PBMCs or T cells enriched from blood (not recorded which). The sequence came from a woman under 30 who had recovered from COVID-19. The CDR3 DNA follows: TGTGCCAGCAGCAGGGATTTGAACTATGGCTACACCTTC. Amino acid sequence: CASSRDLNYGYTF.